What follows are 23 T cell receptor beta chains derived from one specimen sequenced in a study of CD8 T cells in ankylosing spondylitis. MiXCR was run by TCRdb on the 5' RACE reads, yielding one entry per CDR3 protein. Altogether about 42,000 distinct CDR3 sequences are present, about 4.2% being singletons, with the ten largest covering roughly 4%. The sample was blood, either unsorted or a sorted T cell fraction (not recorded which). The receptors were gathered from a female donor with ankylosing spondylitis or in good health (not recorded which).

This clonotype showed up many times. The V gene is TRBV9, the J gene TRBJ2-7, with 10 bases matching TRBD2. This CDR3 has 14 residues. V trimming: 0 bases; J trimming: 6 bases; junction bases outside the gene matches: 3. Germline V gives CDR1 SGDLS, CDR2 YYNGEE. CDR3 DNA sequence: TGTGCCAGCAGCGTAGGTCTAGCGGGGGTCGAGCAGTACTTC. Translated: CASSVGLAGVEQYF.

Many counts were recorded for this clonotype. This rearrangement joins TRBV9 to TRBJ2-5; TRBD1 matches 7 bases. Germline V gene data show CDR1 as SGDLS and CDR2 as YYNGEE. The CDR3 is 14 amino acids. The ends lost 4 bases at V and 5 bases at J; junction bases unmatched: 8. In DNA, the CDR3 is TGTGCCAGCAGCCCACATTCCAGGGGGGAGACCCAGTACTTC. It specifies CASSPHSRGETQYF.

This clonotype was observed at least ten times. In DNA form, the CDR3 reads TGTGCCAGCAGCAGCACAGGGGAACCCTACAATGAGCAGTTCTTC. This codes for CASSSTGEPYNEQFF. The chain joins TRBV9 to TRBJ2-1; 7 nucleotides align to TRBD1. The CDR3 spans 15 residues. Trimming took 4 bases from V and 2 from J; bases not matched to a gene: 6. Germline V lookup: CDR1 SGDLS, CDR2 YYNGEE.

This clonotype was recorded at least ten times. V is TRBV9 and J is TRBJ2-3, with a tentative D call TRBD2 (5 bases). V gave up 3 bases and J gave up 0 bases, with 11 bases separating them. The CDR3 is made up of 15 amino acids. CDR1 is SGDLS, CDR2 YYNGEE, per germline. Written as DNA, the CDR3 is TGTGCCAGCAGCGGGGCTAGCACTAGCACAGATACGCAGTATTTT. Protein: CASSGASTSTDTQYF.

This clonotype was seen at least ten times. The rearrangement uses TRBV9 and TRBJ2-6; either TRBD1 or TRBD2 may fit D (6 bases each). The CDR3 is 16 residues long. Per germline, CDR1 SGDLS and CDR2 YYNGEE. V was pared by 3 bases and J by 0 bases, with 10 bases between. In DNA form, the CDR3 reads TGTGCCAGCAGCGCCGGGGGCACCTCTGGGGCCAACGTCCTGACTTTC. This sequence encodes CASSAGGTSGANVLTF.

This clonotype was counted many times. CDR3 nucleotide sequence: TGTGCCAGCAGCAACTCGGACAGGGCCTCTGCAACTAATGAAAAACTGTTTTTT. Translating it yields CASSNSDRASATNEKLFF. V and J are TRBV9 and TRBJ1-4; 8 positions agree with TRBD1. With V trimmed by 4 bases and J by 0 bases, 11 bases remained unmatched. The CDR3 contains 18 residues. Germline CDR1 SGDLS, CDR2 YYNGEE.

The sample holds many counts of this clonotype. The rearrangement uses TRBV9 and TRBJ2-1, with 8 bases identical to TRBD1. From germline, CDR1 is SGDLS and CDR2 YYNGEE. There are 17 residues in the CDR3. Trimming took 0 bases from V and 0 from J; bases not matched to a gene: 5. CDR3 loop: CASSVDDRGSSYNEQFF. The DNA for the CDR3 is TGTGCCAGCAGCGTAGACGACAGGGGCAGCTCCTACAATGAGCAGTTCTTC.

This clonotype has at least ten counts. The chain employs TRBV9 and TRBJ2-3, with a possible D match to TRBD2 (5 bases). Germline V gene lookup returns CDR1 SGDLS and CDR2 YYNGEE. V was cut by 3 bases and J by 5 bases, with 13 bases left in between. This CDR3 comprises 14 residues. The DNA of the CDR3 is TGTGCCAGCAGCGGCGCCCCGGGGAAAGATACGCAGTATTTT. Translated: CASSGAPGKDTQYF.

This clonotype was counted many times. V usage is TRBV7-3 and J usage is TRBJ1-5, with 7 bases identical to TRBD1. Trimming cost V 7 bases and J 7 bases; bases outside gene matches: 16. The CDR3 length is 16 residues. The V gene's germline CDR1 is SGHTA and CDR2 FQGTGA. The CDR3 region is CASILITGVRGQPQHF. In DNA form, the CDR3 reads TGTGCCAGCATCCTTATCACAGGGGTGAGAGGGCAGCCCCAGCATTTT.

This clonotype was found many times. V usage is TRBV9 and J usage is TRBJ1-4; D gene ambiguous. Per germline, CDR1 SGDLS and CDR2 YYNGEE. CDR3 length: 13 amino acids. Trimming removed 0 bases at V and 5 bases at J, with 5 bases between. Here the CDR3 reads CASSVDLNEKLFF. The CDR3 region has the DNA TGTGCCAGCAGCGTAGACTTAAATGAAAAACTGTTTTTT. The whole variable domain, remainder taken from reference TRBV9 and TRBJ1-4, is DSGVTQTPKHLITATGQRVTLRCSPRSGDLSVYWYQQSLDQGLQFLIQYYNGEERAKGNILERFSAQQFPDLHSELNLSSLELGDSALYFCASSVDLNEKLFFGSGTQLSVL.

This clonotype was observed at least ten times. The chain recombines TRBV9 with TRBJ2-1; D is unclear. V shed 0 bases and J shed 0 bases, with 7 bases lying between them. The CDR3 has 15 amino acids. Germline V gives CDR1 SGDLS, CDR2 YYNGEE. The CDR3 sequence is CASSVGISSYNEQFF. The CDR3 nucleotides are TGTGCCAGCAGCGTAGGTATCAGCTCCTACAATGAGCAGTTCTTC.

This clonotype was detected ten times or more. CDR3 sequence: CASSVGVETQYF. The CDR3, as DNA: TGTGCCAGCAGCGTAGGAGTAGAGACCCAGTACTTC. The gene calls are TRBV9 and TRBJ2-5; the D is unclear. V shed 0 bases and J shed 4 bases, with 4 bases lying between them. Germline values: CDR1 SGDLS, CDR2 YYNGEE. The CDR3 has 12 residues.

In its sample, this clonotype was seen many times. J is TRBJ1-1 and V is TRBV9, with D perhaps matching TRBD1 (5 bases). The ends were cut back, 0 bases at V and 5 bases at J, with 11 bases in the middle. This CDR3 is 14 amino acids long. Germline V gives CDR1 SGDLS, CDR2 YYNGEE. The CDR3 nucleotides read TGTGCCAGCAGCGTAGAGACAGCGGGTACTGAAGCTTTCTTT. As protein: CASSVETAGTEAFF.

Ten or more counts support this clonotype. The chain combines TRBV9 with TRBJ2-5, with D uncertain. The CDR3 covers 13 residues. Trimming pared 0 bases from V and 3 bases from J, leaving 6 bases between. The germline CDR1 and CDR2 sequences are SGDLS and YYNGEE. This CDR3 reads CASSVGGEETQYF. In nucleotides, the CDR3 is TGTGCCAGCAGCGTAGGGGGTGAAGAGACCCAGTACTTC.

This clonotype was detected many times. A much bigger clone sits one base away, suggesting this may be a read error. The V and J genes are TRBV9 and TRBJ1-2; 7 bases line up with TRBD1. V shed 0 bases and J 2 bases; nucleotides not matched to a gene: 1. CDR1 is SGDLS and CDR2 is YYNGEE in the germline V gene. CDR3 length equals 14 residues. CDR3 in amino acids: CASSVGDSNYGYTF. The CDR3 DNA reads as TGTGCCAGCAGCGTAGGGGACAGCAACTATGGCTACACCTTC.

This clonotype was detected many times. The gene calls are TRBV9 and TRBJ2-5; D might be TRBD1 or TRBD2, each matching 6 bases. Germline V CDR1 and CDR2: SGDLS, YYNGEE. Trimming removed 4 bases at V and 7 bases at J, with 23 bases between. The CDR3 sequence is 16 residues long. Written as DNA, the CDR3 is TGTGCCAGCAGCTCGGGGGCTGGGCAGGCCACAGGGACCCAGTACTTC. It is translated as CASSSGAGQATGTQYF.

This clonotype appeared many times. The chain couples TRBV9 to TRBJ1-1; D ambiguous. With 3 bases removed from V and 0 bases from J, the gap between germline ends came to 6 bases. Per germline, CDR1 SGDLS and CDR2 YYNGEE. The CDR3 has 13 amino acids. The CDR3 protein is CASSETVNTEAFF. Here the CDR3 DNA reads TGTGCCAGCAGCGAGACGGTGAACACTGAAGCTTTCTTT.

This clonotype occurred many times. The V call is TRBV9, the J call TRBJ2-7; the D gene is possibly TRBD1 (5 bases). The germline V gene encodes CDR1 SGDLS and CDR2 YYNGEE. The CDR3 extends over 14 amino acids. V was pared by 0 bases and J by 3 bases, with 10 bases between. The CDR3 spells CASSVELDNYEQYF. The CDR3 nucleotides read TGTGCCAGCAGCGTAGAGCTGGACAACTACGAGCAGTACTTC.

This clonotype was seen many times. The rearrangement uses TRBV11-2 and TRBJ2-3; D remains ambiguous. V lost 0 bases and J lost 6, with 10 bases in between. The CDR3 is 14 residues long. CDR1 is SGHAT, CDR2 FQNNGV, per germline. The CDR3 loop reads CASSLEATADTQYF. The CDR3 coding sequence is TGTGCCAGCAGCTTAGAGGCTACGGCGGATACGCAGTATTTT. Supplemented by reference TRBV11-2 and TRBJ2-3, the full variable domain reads EAGVAQSPRYKIIEKRQSVAFWCNPISGHATLYWYQQILGQGPKLLIQFQNNGVVDDSQLPKDRFSAERLKGVDSTLKIQPAKLEDSAVYLCASSLEATADTQYFGPGTRLTVL.

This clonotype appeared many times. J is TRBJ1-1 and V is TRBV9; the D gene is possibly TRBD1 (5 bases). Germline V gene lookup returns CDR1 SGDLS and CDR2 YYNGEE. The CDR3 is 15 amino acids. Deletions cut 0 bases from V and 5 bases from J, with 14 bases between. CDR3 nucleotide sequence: TGTGCCAGCAGCGTAGGAGGTTCAGGGACGACTGAAGCTTTCTTT. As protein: CASSVGGSGTTEAFF.

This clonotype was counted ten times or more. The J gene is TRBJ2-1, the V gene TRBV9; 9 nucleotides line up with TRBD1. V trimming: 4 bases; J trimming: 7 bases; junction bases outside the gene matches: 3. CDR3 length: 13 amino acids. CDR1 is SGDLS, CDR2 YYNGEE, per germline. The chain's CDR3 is CASSLGQGNEQFF. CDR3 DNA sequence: TGTGCCAGCAGCTTGGGACAGGGTAATGAGCAGTTCTTC.

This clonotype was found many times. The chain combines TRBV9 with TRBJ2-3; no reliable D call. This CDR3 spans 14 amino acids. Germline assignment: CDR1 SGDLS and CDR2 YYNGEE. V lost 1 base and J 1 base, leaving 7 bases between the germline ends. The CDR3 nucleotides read TGTGCCAGCAGCGTAAGGGCCGGCACAGATACGCAGTATTTT. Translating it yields CASSVRAGTDTQYF.

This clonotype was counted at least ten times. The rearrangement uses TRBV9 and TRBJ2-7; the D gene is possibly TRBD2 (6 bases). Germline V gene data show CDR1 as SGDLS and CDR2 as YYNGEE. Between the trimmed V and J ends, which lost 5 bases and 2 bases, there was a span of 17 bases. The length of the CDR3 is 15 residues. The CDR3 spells CASSPAPGVPYEQYF. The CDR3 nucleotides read TGTGCCAGCAGTCCAGCCCCGGGGGTTCCCTACGAGCAGTACTTC. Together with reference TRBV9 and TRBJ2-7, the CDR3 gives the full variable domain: DSGVTQTPKHLITATGQRVTLRCSPRSGDLSVYWYQQSLDQGLQFLIQYYNGEERAKGNILERFSAQQFPDLHSELNLSSLELGDSALYFCASSPAPGVPYEQYFGPGTRLTVT.